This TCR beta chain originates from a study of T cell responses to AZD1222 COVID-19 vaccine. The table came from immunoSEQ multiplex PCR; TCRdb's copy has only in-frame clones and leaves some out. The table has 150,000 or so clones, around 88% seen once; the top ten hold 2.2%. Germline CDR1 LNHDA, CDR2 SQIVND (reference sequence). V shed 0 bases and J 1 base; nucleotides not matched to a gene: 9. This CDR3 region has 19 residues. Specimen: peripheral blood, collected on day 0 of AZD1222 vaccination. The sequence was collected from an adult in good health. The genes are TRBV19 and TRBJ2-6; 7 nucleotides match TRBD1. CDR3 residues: CASSIDQTGDASGANVLTF. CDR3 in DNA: TGTGCCAGTAGTATAGATCAAACAGGGGATGCTTCTGGGGCCAACGTCCTGACTTTC.